The 27 T cell receptor beta chains below were found in one sample sequenced in a study of CD8 T cells in Susac syndrome. Random hexamers served to reverse transcribe about 0.45 to 1 ug RNA. In TCRdb, the immunoSEQ multiplex PCR reads were re-called with MiXCR into one record per CDR3 protein. Seen here are 65,000 to 95,000 distinct CDR3 sequences, 90% to 95% observed once, and the top ten hold roughly 0.88%. The sample was CD8+ T cells from PBMCs. These receptors were taken from a human donor with Susac syndrome.

The chain carries TRBV20-1 and TRBJ2-7; TRBD1 agrees at 10 bases. V was pared by 6 bases and J by 2 bases, with 4 bases of the junction left unmatched. The CDR3 contains 13 residues. Germline V gene sequence: CDR1 DFQATT, CDR2 SNEGSKA (reference sequence). CDR3 nucleotides: TGCAGTGCGGGACAGGGGCCAGCCTACGAGCAGTACTTC. This sequence encodes CSAGQGPAYEQYF.

The rearrangement joins TRBV13 to TRBJ2-1, with 9 bases fitting TRBD1. Germline V CDR1 and CDR2: PRHDT, FYEKMQ (reference sequence). There are 15 residues in the CDR3. Trimming took 2 bases from V and 4 from J; bases not matched to a gene: 3. CDR3 bases: TGTGCCAGCAGCTTATGGGGACAGGGTTACAATGAGCAGTTCTTC. This sequence encodes CASSLWGQGYNEQFF.

V gene TRBV27 combines with J gene TRBJ2-5; 8 bases are a match to TRBD2. With 3 bases clipped from V and 4 bases from J, the junction kept 1 base outside the gene matches. Germline-derived CDR1 and CDR2 are MNHEY and SMNVEV (reference sequence). The CDR3 covers 13 residues. CDR3 DNA sequence: TGTGCCAGCAGTTTGGGACTAGGAGAGACCCAGTACTTC. Protein: CASSLGLGETQYF.

This sequence joins TRBV2 and TRBJ2-2; 10 nucleotides agree with TRBD2. J was trimmed by 5 bases and V by 1 base; bases with no gene match: 16. The CDR3 totals 20 residues. Germline loops: CDR1 SNHLY, CDR2 FYNNEI. The CDR3 loop reads CASSEVPHFVAGGGTGELFF. The CDR3 DNA reads as TGTGCCAGCAGTGAAGTGCCCCATTTTGTAGCGGGGGGCGGGACCGGGGAGCTGTTTTTT.

The chain has TRBV6-5 and TRBJ2-7, with 10 nucleotides matching TRBD2. The CDR3 is made up of 15 amino acids. Germline V lookup: CDR1 MNHEY, CDR2 SVGAGI. With V trimmed by 5 bases and J by 2 bases, 6 bases remained unmatched. For the CDR3, the DNA is TGTGCCAGCAGTCTTCTAGCGGGAGAACCCTACGAGCAGTACTTC. The encoded protein is CASSLLAGEPYEQYF.

The rearrangement links TRBV3-1 to TRBJ2-7, with D uncertain. Between the trimmed V and J ends, which lost 1 base and 2 bases, there was a span of 9 bases. The CDR3 length is 14 residues. Per the germline V gene, CDR1 is LGHDT and CDR2 is YNNKEL (reference sequence). The CDR3 loop reads CASSQGIGPYEQYF. CDR3 nucleotide sequence: TGTGCCAGCAGCCAAGGTATTGGACCCTACGAGCAGTACTTC.

V usage is TRBV5-6 and J usage is TRBJ1-1; 8 nucleotides match TRBD1. Trimming cost V 4 bases and J 3 bases; bases outside gene matches: 2. This CDR3 comprises 13 residues. Germline V gene data show CDR1 as SGHDT and CDR2 as YYEEEE. Here the CDR3 reads CASSVDRDTEAFF. In nucleotides, the CDR3 is TGTGCCAGCAGCGTGGACAGGGACACTGAAGCTTTCTTT. Supplemented by reference TRBV5-6 and TRBJ1-1, the full variable domain reads DAGVTQSPTHLIKTRGQQVTLRCSPKSGHDTVSWYQQALGQGPQFIFQYYEEEERQRGNFPDRFSGHQFPNYSSELNVNALLLGDSALYLCASSVDRDTEAFFGQGTRLTVV.

The chain is built from TRBV15 and TRBJ1-1; D call uncertain. Germline V gives CDR1 LNHNV, CDR2 YYDKDF (reference sequence). The CDR3 loop spans 13 amino acids. V was shortened by 8 bases and J by 1 base, with 11 bases between the two germline ends. The chain's CDR3 is CATGELPNTEAFF. In DNA, the CDR3 is TGTGCCACCGGGGAATTACCGAACACTGAAGCTTTCTTT.

The CDR3 coding sequence is TGTGCCTGGAGTGTACTCCCCAACGGCGAGCAGTACTTC. Encoded protein: CAWSVLPNGEQYF. This sequence joins TRBV30 and TRBJ2-7; D is ambiguous. Germline lookup yields CDR1 GTSNPN and CDR2 SVGIG (reference sequence). The CDR3 contains 13 residues. Trimming stripped 0 bases from V and 6 bases from J, with 12 bases between.

DNA of the CDR3: TGTGCCAGCAGCGGTACTAGCTCCTACAATGAGCAGTTCTTC. Translated: CASSGTSSYNEQFF. The genes are TRBV6-2 or TRBV6-3 and TRBJ2-1, with D perhaps matching TRBD2 (5 bases). The CDR3 has 14 amino acids. Trimming stripped 6 bases from V and 0 bases from J, with 9 bases between. Looked up from germline, CDR1 is MNHEY and CDR2 is SVGEGT.

The chain employs TRBV9 and TRBJ2-1; D not resolved. Germline values: CDR1 SGDLS, CDR2 YYNGEE. V was shortened by 4 bases and J by 4 bases, with 12 bases between the two germline ends. The CDR3 is 14 residues long. The CDR3 sequence: CASSNDDGYNEQFF. CDR3 coding DNA: TGTGCCAGCAGCAACGACGACGGGTACAATGAGCAGTTCTTC.

The V gene is TRBV19, the J gene TRBJ2-1; D unclear. There are 13 residues in the CDR3. V gave up 8 bases and J gave up 8 bases, with 16 bases separating them. Germline assignment: CDR1 LNHDA and CDR2 SQIVND (reference sequence). CDR3 sequence: CASSDPFNDEQFF. The CDR3 DNA reads TGTGCCAGTTCCGATCCCTTCAACGATGAGCAGTTCTTC. Together with reference TRBV19 and TRBJ2-1, the CDR3 gives the full variable domain: DGGITQSPKYLFRKEGQNVTLSCEQNLNHDAMYWYRQDPGQGLRLIYYSQIVNDFQKGDIAEGYSVSREKKESFPLTVTSAQKNPTAFYLCASSDPFNDEQFFGPGTRLTVL.

The chain links TRBV3-1 to TRBJ2-3, with 9 bases aligning to TRBD1. This CDR3 has 17 amino acids. From germline, CDR1 is LGHDT and CDR2 YNNKEL (reference sequence). The ends lost 4 bases at V and 2 bases at J; junction bases unmatched: 10. The CDR3 here is CASSPNEGQGVTDTQYF. DNA for the CDR3: TGTGCCAGCAGCCCAAATGAGGGACAGGGAGTCACAGATACGCAGTATTTT.

This clonotype appeared a single time. The V and J genes are TRBV5-6 and TRBJ1-2; 9 bases are shared with TRBD1. Trimming removed 3 bases from V and 6 bases from J; junction bases left unmatched: 9. CDR3 size: 15 residues. CDR1 and CDR2 (germline): SGHDT, YYEEEE. Written as DNA, the CDR3 is TGTGCCAGCAGCTGGGACAGGGTCAGTCACAATGGCTACACCTTC. Translated: CASSWDRVSHNGYTF.

The chain uses TRBV6-6 and TRBJ2-5, with D perhaps being TRBD1 or TRBD2 (5 bases each). The germline gives CDR1 MNHNY, CDR2 SVGAGI (reference sequence). V lost 6 bases, J lost 5 bases, and 22 bases lay in between. The CDR3 runs 16 residues. The CDR3: CASRGTGTDQRETQYF. For the CDR3, the DNA is TGTGCCAGCAGAGGAACCGGGACGGACCAGCGGGAGACCCAGTACTTC.

The CDR3 DNA is TGTGCCACCAAAGGACTAGCGGAGATTACAGATACGCAGTATTTT. It translates to CATKGLAEITDTQYF. V usage is TRBV15 and J usage is TRBJ2-3; 10 bases are shared with TRBD2. V lost 7 bases and J lost 3; bases outside the gene matches: 7. The CDR3 extends over 15 amino acids. Germline CDR1 and CDR2: LNHNV and YYDKDF (reference sequence).

This clonotype occurred once. This chain connects TRBV27 to TRBJ2-2; D not resolved. Germline values: CDR1 MNHEY, CDR2 SMNVEV (reference sequence). V lost 6 bases to trimming and J lost 6 bases, with 8 bases between them. CDR3 length: 12 amino acids. The CDR3 reads CASRMYAGELFF. Written as DNA, the CDR3 is TGTGCCAGCAGGATGTATGCCGGGGAGCTGTTTTTT.

The chain links TRBV5-6 to TRBJ2-7, with D unclear. Trimming took 0 bases from V and 2 from J, leaving 6 bases between them. This CDR3 is 13 amino acids long. Germline CDR1 reads SGHDT; CDR2 reads YYEEEE. CDR3 nucleotide sequence: TGTGCCAGCAGCTTGGGGAATACCTACGAGCAGTACTTC. Translated, it gives CASSLGNTYEQYF.

V is TRBV20-1 and J is TRBJ2-1; D unresolved. Germline values: CDR1 DFQATT, CDR2 SNEGSKA (reference sequence). Trimming removed 4 bases from V and 8 bases from J, with 9 bases in between. The CDR3 length is 11 residues. CDR3 in amino acids: CSAIESDEQFF. CDR3 in DNA: TGCAGTGCTATCGAGTCGGATGAGCAGTTCTTC.

The chain is built from TRBV7-6 and TRBJ2-3, with D unresolved. CDR1 is SGHVS and CDR2 is FNYEAQ in the germline V gene. Trimming cost V 0 bases and J 2 bases, with 6 bases left between them. This CDR3 has 14 amino acids. CDR3 in amino acids: CASSLAGDTDTQYF. CDR3 DNA sequence: TGTGCCAGCAGCTTAGCCGGAGACACAGATACGCAGTATTTT.

This sequence joins TRBV20-1 and TRBJ2-7; TRBD2 aligns across 9 bases. V shed 2 bases and J 2 bases; nucleotides not matched to a gene: 7. The germline V gene has CDR1 DFQATT and CDR2 SNEGSKA (reference sequence). This CDR3 is built from 15 residues. The CDR3: CSARPIAGEAYEQYF. The CDR3 coding sequence is TGCAGTGCTAGACCAATAGCGGGAGAGGCCTACGAGCAGTACTTC.

In its sample, this clonotype was seen a few times. This chain connects TRBV27 to TRBJ2-7; unclear D gene. Germline lookup yields CDR1 MNHEY and CDR2 SMNVEV (reference sequence). Between the trimmed V and J ends, which lost 10 bases and 3 bases, there was a span of 7 bases. CDR3 length: 10 amino acids. The CDR3 region has the DNA TGTGCCACTGGGGACTACGAGCAGTACTTC. Encoded protein: CATGDYEQYF.

This chain links TRBV7-3 with TRBJ2-1, with D maybe TRBD2 (5 bases). The ends were cut back, 5 bases at V and 0 bases at J, with 14 bases in the middle. CDR1 is SGHTA, CDR2 FQGTGA, per germline. This CDR3 has 16 residues. This chain's CDR3 is CASSPDLASSYNEQFF. CDR3 coding DNA: TGTGCCAGCAGCCCAGACCTAGCCAGCTCCTACAATGAGCAGTTCTTC.

V gene TRBV5-1 combines with J gene TRBJ1-2; D gene ambiguous. The CDR3 is 13 residues long. V dropped 0 bases and J dropped 8 bases, with 11 bases sitting between them. Germline CDR1 and CDR2: SGHRS and YFSETQ. CDR3 amino acids: CASSLDPAWGYTF. CDR3 nucleotide sequence: TGCGCCAGCAGCTTGGACCCTGCCTGGGGCTACACCTTC.

J is TRBJ1-1 and V is TRBV2; possibly TRBD1 for D (5 bases). V was clipped by 5 bases and J by 3 bases, with 7 bases between them. The CDR3 runs to 12 residues. Germline V gives CDR1 SNHLY, CDR2 FYNNEI. The chain's CDR3 is CASSKGDTEAFF. CDR3 DNA sequence: TGTGCCAGCAGTAAAGGGGACACTGAAGCTTTCTTT.

V is TRBV13 and J is TRBJ1-4; D gene unclear. The germline V and J ends were trimmed by 0 bases and 4 bases, with 6 bases remaining between them. The germline CDR1 and CDR2 sequences are PRHDT and FYEKMQ (reference sequence). The CDR3 extends over 14 amino acids. DNA of the CDR3: TGTGCCAGCAGCTTAGGATCCTATAATGAAAAACTGTTTTTT. This codes for CASSLGSYNEKLFF.

CDR3 in amino acids: CASIWQSETQYF. The CDR3 nucleotides are TGTGCCAGCATCTGGCAGTCGGAGACCCAGTACTTC. The chain carries TRBV2 and TRBJ2-5; no firm D call. The germline V and J ends were trimmed by 7 bases and 5 bases, with 11 bases remaining between them. Germline CDR1 reads SNHLY; CDR2 reads FYNNEI. The CDR3 is 12 residues long. The whole variable domain, filled in from reference TRBV2 and TRBJ2-5, reads EPEVTQTPSHQVTQMGQEVILRCVPISNHLYFYWYRQILGQKVEFLVSFYNNEISEKSEIFDDQFSVERPDGSNFTLKIRSTKLEDSAMYFCASIWQSETQYFGPGTRLLVL.